Each of the 14 T cell receptor beta chains below was sequenced from the same sample in a study of cytomegalovirus exposure and HLA in healthy donors. In the PCR, 60 Vbeta and 13 Jbeta primers were used. Measured with immunoSEQ multiplex PCR; TCRdb has only the in-frame clones, and not every one. The table has roughly 150,000 clones, 75% seen once. Sequencing was done on a sample of PBMCs. These receptors all stem from a man aged 18 to 29 in good health and CMV-seronegative.

The rearrangement joins TRBV7-9 to TRBJ2-2; 7 bases match TRBD1. The germline V gene encodes CDR1 SEHNR and CDR2 FQNEAQ (reference sequence). The CDR3 has 16 amino acids. V lost 1 base to trimming and J lost 6 bases; unmatched junction nucleotides: 8. For the CDR3, the DNA is TGTGCCAGCAGCTTAGGCGAGGGGGCGCGACCCGGGGAGCTGTTTTTT. Its translation: CASSLGEGARPGELFF.

The genes are TRBV2 and TRBJ2-5, with 10 bases fitting TRBD1. J lost 4 bases, V lost 6 bases, and 11 bases had no gene match. The CDR3 contains 16 residues. CDR1 and CDR2 from the germline V gene are SNHLY and FYNNEI. The CDR3 bases are TGTGCCAGCAGGCCCCTGGGACAGGGGATGCGAGAGACCCAGTACTTC. Its translation: CASRPLGQGMRETQYF.

The V and J genes are TRBV18 and TRBJ1-1; D gene unclear. V gave up 3 bases and J gave up 1 base, with 9 bases separating them. Germline assignment: CDR1 KGHSH and CDR2 LQKENI. The CDR3 has 14 amino acids. CDR3 DNA: TGTGCCAGCTCACCTGATTCCGGGAACACTGAAGCTTTCTTT. Its translation is CASSPDSGNTEAFF.

The V gene is TRBV27, the J gene TRBJ2-7; TRBD1 matches at 8 bases. The CDR3 sequence is 15 residues long. Germline CDR1 and CDR2: MNHEY and SMNVEV (reference sequence). V lost 5 bases, J lost 3 bases, and 9 bases stayed unmatched. As DNA, the CDR3 is TGTGCCAGCAGTACGCGACAGGGGCGGTACTACGAGCAGTACTTC. It encodes CASSTRQGRYYEQYF.

The chain is built from TRBV2 and TRBJ1-2; no firm D call. CDR3 size: 15 residues. V was clipped by 11 bases and J by 4 bases, with 23 bases between them. The germline V gene encodes CDR1 SNHLY and CDR2 FYNNEI. This CDR3 is CALTRYGEEGYGYTF. The CDR3 region has the DNA TGTGCCCTCACAAGGTACGGGGAAGAGGGCTATGGCTACACCTTC.

The chain recombines TRBV7-9 with TRBJ1-1; no firm D call. Germline V gives CDR1 SEHNR, CDR2 FQNEAQ (reference sequence). The CDR3 is 12 amino acids. Trimming removed 5 bases at V and 1 base at J, with 5 bases between. The CDR3 loop is CASSRGNTEAFF. DNA of the CDR3: TGTGCCAGCAGCCGGGGGAACACTGAAGCTTTCTTT. The variable domain in full, completed from reference TRBV7-9 and TRBJ1-1, reads DTGVSQNPRHKITKRGQNVTFRCDPISEHNRLYWYRQTLGQGPEFLTYFQNEAQLEKSRLLSDRFSAERPKGSFSTLEIQRTEQGDSAMYLCASSRGNTEAFFGQGTRLTVV.

This clone has a single count. CDR3 amino acids: CASSLKTGGTLNTEAFF. For the CDR3, the DNA is TGTGCCAGCAGTTTAAAGACAGGGGGGACACTGAACACTGAAGCTTTCTTT. This chain links TRBV27 with TRBJ1-1; 9 nucleotides line up with TRBD1. V gave up 2 bases and J gave up 0 bases; unmatched junction bases: 7. The germline V gene encodes CDR1 MNHEY and CDR2 SMNVEV (reference sequence). The CDR3 is made up of 17 amino acids.

This chain links TRBV10-2 with TRBJ1-1; no clear D gene. This CDR3 contains 12 residues. V was cut by 11 bases and J by 1 base, with 11 bases left in between. Germline V gene sequence: CDR1 WSHSY, CDR2 SAAADI. This CDR3 is CAATRGNTEAFF. The CDR3 region has the DNA TGCGCCGCAACTCGGGGGAACACTGAAGCTTTCTTT.

This clone was observed at least ten times. The J gene is TRBJ1-4, the V gene TRBV19, with 10 bases lining up with TRBD1. CDR3 length equals 14 residues. Per germline, CDR1 LNHDA and CDR2 SQIVND (reference sequence). The ends lost 9 bases at V and 2 bases at J; junction bases unmatched: 3. The CDR3 region has the DNA TGTGCCAGCCGACAGGGGGCCACTAATGAAAAACTGTTTTTT. It codes for CASRQGATNEKLFF.

This sequence joins TRBV10-1 and TRBJ2-1; possible D gene TRBD1, 6 bases. Trimming removed 4 bases from V and 4 bases from J, with 14 bases in between. Germline lookup yields CDR1 WNHNN and CDR2 SYGVQD (reference sequence). The CDR3 spans 15 residues. The CDR3 DNA reads as TGCGCCAGCAGTGCACAGGGTTTATCTTACAATGAGCAGTTCTTC. Protein sequence: CASSAQGLSYNEQFF.

The chain uses TRBV28 and TRBJ2-3; D is undetermined. The CDR3 contains 13 residues. Germline V gene sequence: CDR1 MDHEN, CDR2 SYDVKM. The V end was cut by 5 bases, the J end by 6 bases, with 12 bases between. This chain's CDR3 is CASSDASEDTQYF. CDR3 bases: TGTGCCAGCAGTGATGCTTCGGAGGATACGCAGTATTTT.

This clone appeared a few times. The V and J genes are TRBV9 and TRBJ2-7; TRBD1 aligns across 8 bases. V lost 4 bases and J lost 7; bases outside the gene matches: 16. This CDR3 has 16 residues. Germline V gene data show CDR1 as SGDLS and CDR2 as YYNGEE. CDR3 nucleotide sequence: TGTGCCAGCAGCCCATGGGTTGGGACAGGACCCTTTGAGCAGTACTTC. As protein: CASSPWVGTGPFEQYF. The whole variable domain, remainder taken from reference TRBV9 and TRBJ2-7, is DSGVTQTPKHLITATGQRVTLRCSPRSGDLSVYWYQQSLDQGLQFLIQYYNGEERAKGNILERFSAQQFPDLHSELNLSSLELGDSALYFCASSPWVGTGPFEQYFGPGTRLTVT.

This clone came up a few times. The chain couples TRBV7-2 to TRBJ2-1, with 9 bases matching TRBD1. The germline V gene has CDR1 SGHTA and CDR2 FQGNSA. V was clipped by 5 bases and J by 8 bases; unmatched bases: 10. This CDR3 has 15 amino acids. This CDR3 reads CASSPLGQGFDEQFF. CDR3 in DNA: TGTGCCAGCAGCCCATTAGGACAGGGGTTCGATGAGCAGTTCTTC.

V usage is TRBV12-5 and J usage is TRBJ2-5; the match to TRBD1 covers 7 bases. The CDR3 is made up of 18 amino acids. Per the germline V gene, CDR1 is LGHNT and CDR2 is FRNRAP. Losses at the gene ends were 1 base for V and 4 bases for J; bases not matched to a gene: 15. The CDR3 protein is CASGLADSTVRGLETQYF. Here the CDR3 DNA reads TGTGCTAGTGGTTTGGCCGATAGTACCGTTAGGGGGCTAGAGACCCAGTACTTC.